This T cell receptor beta chain was obtained from a study of shared clonotypes between healthy human individuals. In the study overall: CD8 memory received one plate per donor, CD8 naive two, CD4 memory three and CD4 naive three. Findings and caveats of the study: Rarefaction gave evidence that sorted-subset sequencing remained incomplete despite large depth.

With V trimmed by 5 bases and J by 8 bases, 8 bases remained unmatched. This CDR3 has 14 amino acids. Germline CDR1 SGHNT, CDR2 YYREEE (reference sequence). Assay used: immunoSEQ multiplex PCR; TCRdb lists only in-frame clones, some missing. This table has approximately 1,000,000 clones, around 78% appearing once. To note about this clone: Its cognate antigen is unknown.

The sequenced material came from memory CD4+ T cells from PBMCs. Subset specified: CD45RA-negative fraction. V and J are TRBV5-4 and TRBJ2-4, with 9 bases identical to TRBD2. This receptor was identified in a young man in good health. Some clones in this sample may be carry-over from other donors' samples. CDR3 DNA sequence: TGTGCCAGCAGTCTTAGCGGGAGCCGGGACATTCAGTACTTC. It encodes CASSLSGSRDIQYF.